The clone carrying this TCR beta chain was counted ten times or more. Gene-specific TRAV and TRBV primers were used for first-strand cDNA, covering alpha and beta chains. Amplification, which lasted 20 to 25 PCR cycles, used a constant-region primer and V-primer adapter to amplify TCRs. TCRdb reanalysed the reads using MiXCR and keeps one entry per CDR3 protein. The table lists 60,000 to 90,000 distinct CDR3 sequences, more than 25% of them singletons. Documented time point: before trial treatment. The sample originates from a study of low-dose radiotherapy and immunotherapy resistance in tumors. This CDR3 spans 18 amino acids. The germline V gene has CDR1 SGHTA and CDR2 FQGNSA. Trimming cost V 3 bases and J 1 base, with 21 bases left between them.

The sequenced sample was PBMCs, obtained before treatment. The sequence came from a female donor with ovarian cancer. The chain is built from TRBV7-2 and TRBJ2-5, with TRBD2 as a possible D gene (7 bases). The CDR3 protein is CASSLGGGYGFGQETQYF. The CDR3 DNA is TGTGCCAGCAGCTTGGGAGGGGGTTATGGGTTCGGCCAAGAGACCCAGTACTTC. Variable domain in full (rest from reference TRBV7-2 and TRBJ2-5): GAGVSQSPSNKVTEKGKDVELRCDPISGHTALYWYRQSLGQGLEFLIYFQGNSAPDKSGLPSDRFSAERTGGSVSTLTIQRTQQEDSAVYLCASSLGGGYGFGQETQYFGPGTRLLVL.